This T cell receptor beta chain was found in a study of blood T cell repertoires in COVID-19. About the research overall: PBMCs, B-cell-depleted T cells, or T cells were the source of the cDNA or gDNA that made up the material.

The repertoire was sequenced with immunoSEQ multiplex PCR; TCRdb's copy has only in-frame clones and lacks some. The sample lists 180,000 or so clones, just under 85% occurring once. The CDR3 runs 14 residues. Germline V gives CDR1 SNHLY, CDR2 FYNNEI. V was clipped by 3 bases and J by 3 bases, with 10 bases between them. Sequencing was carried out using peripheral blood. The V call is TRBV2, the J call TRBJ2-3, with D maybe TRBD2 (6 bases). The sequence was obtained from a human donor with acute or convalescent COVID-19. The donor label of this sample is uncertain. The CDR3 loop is CASSDQDYTDTQYF. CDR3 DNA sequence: TGTGCCAGCAGTGATCAGGACTATACAGATACGCAGTATTTT. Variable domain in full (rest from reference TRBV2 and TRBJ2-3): EPEVTQTPSHQVTQMGQEVILRCVPISNHLYFYWYRQILGQKVEFLVSFYNNEISEKSEIFDDQFSVERPDGSNFTLKIRSTKLEDSAMYFCASSDQDYTDTQYFGPGTRLTVL.